The next 22 T cell receptor beta chains were all read from a single sample in a study of blood T cell repertoires in COVID-19. Sequencing used immunoSEQ multiplex PCR; TCRdb keeps in-frame clones, though not all of them. The sample contains fewer than 200,000 clones, 60% to 80% of which appear only once. The specimen sequenced was peripheral blood. The source is a woman in her 70s with acute or convalescent COVID-19.

This chain joins TRBV7-6 and TRBJ1-3; no clear D. Trimming cost V 5 bases and J 2 bases, with 10 bases left between them. The CDR3 consists of 14 residues. Germline assignment: CDR1 SGHVS and CDR2 FNYEAQ. The CDR3 nucleotides are TGTGCCAGCAGCCCCTCGGGGACTGGAAACACCATATATTTT. Protein product: CASSPSGTGNTIYF.

The chain has TRBV5-1 and TRBJ2-1, with 11 bases matching TRBD2. With 1 base clipped from V and 8 bases from J, the junction kept 5 bases outside the gene matches. This CDR3 has 15 residues. The germline CDR1 and CDR2 sequences are SGHRS and YFSETQ. CDR3 residues: CASSLTSGSRDEQFF. The CDR3 DNA sequence: TGCGCCAGCAGCTTGACTAGCGGGAGTCGGGATGAGCAGTTCTTC.

This chain uses TRBV19 with TRBJ2-3; TRBD2 matches at 7 bases. This CDR3 has 15 residues. Germline V gene lookup returns CDR1 LNHDA and CDR2 SQIVND (reference sequence). With 5 bases clipped from V and 1 base from J, the junction kept 6 bases outside the gene matches. The CDR3 is CASSPLAGGTDTQYF. DNA for the CDR3: TGTGCCAGTAGTCCCTTGGCGGGGGGCACAGATACGCAGTATTTT.

The CDR3 loop is CAWSPGVLVSETQYF. DNA of the CDR3: TGTGCCTGGAGTCCAGGGGTACTAGTTTCGGAGACCCAGTACTTC. V is TRBV30 and J is TRBJ2-5; maybe TRBD1 (6 bases). V gave up 2 bases and J gave up 5 bases, with 18 bases separating them. The CDR3 loop spans 15 amino acids. The V gene's germline CDR1 is GTSNPN and CDR2 SVGIG (reference sequence).

A few counts support this clone. V is TRBV12-5 and J is TRBJ1-2; D not resolved. The CDR3 is made up of 13 amino acids. Trimming took off 5 bases at V and 7 bases at J, with 14 bases between the two ends. Germline V lookup: CDR1 LGHNT, CDR2 FRNRAP. DNA for the CDR3: TGTGCTAGTGGTCTGGACCGGGTCAGTGGCTACACCTTC. It specifies CASGLDRVSGYTF.

This clone showed up just a few times. This chain links TRBV23-1 with TRBJ2-6; D gene ambiguous. TRBV23-1 is identified as an open reading frame with a role that is uncertain. The CDR3 spans 15 residues. V was pared by 1 base and J by 0 bases, with 4 bases between. The CDR3 region is CASSQFSSGANVLTF. DNA of the CDR3: TGCGCCAGCAGTCAATTTAGCTCTGGGGCCAACGTCCTGACTTTC.

V is TRBV19 and J is TRBJ2-3; TRBD2 matches 10 bases. Germline CDR1 and CDR2: LNHDA and SQIVND (reference sequence). Trimming cost V 2 bases and J 2 bases; bases outside gene matches: 4. The CDR3 runs to 16 residues. The CDR3 loop reads CASSIRLAGVTDTQYF. DNA of the CDR3: TGTGCCAGTAGTATAAGGCTAGCGGGAGTCACAGATACGCAGTATTTT.

The chain combines TRBV28 with TRBJ1-5; TRBD1 matches at 7 bases. This CDR3 contains 18 residues. V gave up 3 bases and J gave up 0 bases; unmatched junction bases: 11. Per the germline V gene, CDR1 is MDHEN and CDR2 is SYDVKM. The CDR3 region has the DNA TGTGCCAGCAGTTTTTTTGGACAGGAGGGTTATAGCAATCAGCCCCAGCATTTT. Encoded protein: CASSFFGQEGYSNQPQHF.

The rearrangement joins TRBV2 to TRBJ1-5, with 7 nucleotides matching TRBD1. Germline V gene data show CDR1 as SNHLY and CDR2 as FYNNEI. V shed 7 bases, J shed 4 bases, and the junction held 10 bases outside the gene matches. The CDR3 sequence is 15 residues long. The DNA for the CDR3 is TGTGCCAGCACGGGCAGGGGGAGCGGAAATCAGCCCCAGCATTTT. Translated, it gives CASTGRGSGNQPQHF.

The chain uses TRBV20-1 and TRBJ2-7; possible D gene TRBD2, 7 bases. The CDR3 sequence is 11 residues long. Looked up from germline, CDR1 is DFQATT and CDR2 is SNEGSKA (reference sequence). V was shortened by 5 bases and J by 7 bases, with 12 bases between the two germline ends. DNA of the CDR3: TGCAGTGCTCAGAGGGGGGGAGAGCAGTACTTC. It codes for CSAQRGGEQYF.

The table lists this clone with a few counts. The chain is built from TRBV7-9 and TRBJ2-2, with 7 bases aligning to TRBD1. The CDR3 spans 15 residues. Germline V CDR1 and CDR2: SEHNR, FQNEAQ (reference sequence). V trimming: 4 bases; J trimming: 2 bases; junction bases outside the gene matches: 4. The CDR3 bases are TGTGCCAGCAGCTCGACAGGGCGCAACACCGGGGAGCTGTTTTTT. Its translation is CASSSTGRNTGELFF.

V usage is TRBV7-2 and J usage is TRBJ1-5; 7 bases are a match to TRBD1. This CDR3 contains 16 residues. The V gene end was trimmed by 5 bases and the J gene end by 0 bases; junction bases not matched to a gene: 7. Germline V gives CDR1 SGHTA, CDR2 FQGNSA. For the CDR3, the DNA is TGTGCCAGCAGCCCCGGGACAGTATATAGCAATCAGCCCCAGCATTTT. Its translation is CASSPGTVYSNQPQHF.

This rearrangement joins TRBV19 to TRBJ2-3; tentatively, D is TRBD1 (6 bases). The CDR3 extends over 14 amino acids. From germline, CDR1 is LNHDA and CDR2 SQIVND (reference sequence). Trimming shortened V by 4 bases and J by 4 bases, and 12 bases separated the two germline ends. The CDR3 here is CASSTTGSADTQYF. For the CDR3, the DNA is TGTGCCAGTAGTACCACAGGGTCAGCAGATACGCAGTATTTT.

This clone is labeled medium-sized. The rearrangement uses TRBV6-5 and TRBJ1-5; possible D gene TRBD1, 5 bases. CDR3 length: 15 amino acids. In germline, CDR1 is MNHEY, CDR2 SVGAGI. Trimming took off 5 bases at V and 0 bases at J, with 11 bases between the two ends. The CDR3 bases are TGTGCCAGCAGTCTACAGGCAAATAGCAATCAGCCCCAGCATTTT. As protein: CASSLQANSNQPQHF.

CDR3 coding DNA: TGTGCCAGCAGCCAACAGGGATATAGCAATCAGCCCCAGCATTTT. It specifies CASSQQGYSNQPQHF. The chain uses TRBV5-6 and TRBJ1-5, with TRBD1 as a possible D gene (6 bases). The CDR3 totals 15 residues. The ends were cut back, 4 bases at V and 0 bases at J, with 11 bases in the middle. CDR1 is SGHDT and CDR2 is YYEEEE in the germline V gene.

The V call is TRBV6-5, the J call TRBJ2-7; TRBD1 might be the D (5 bases). V lost 6 bases and J lost 2, with 11 bases in between. The CDR3 sequence is 13 residues long. Per germline, CDR1 MNHEY and CDR2 SVGAGI. The CDR3: CASRHRQTYEQYF. For the CDR3, the DNA is TGTGCCAGCAGACACAGACAGACCTACGAGCAGTACTTC.

The chain has TRBV6-2 or TRBV6-3 and TRBJ2-1; TRBD2 matches 10 bases. The junction had 11 bases not matched to a gene; V was cut back by 0 bases and J by 3 bases. CDR3 length: 19 residues. Germline loops: CDR1 MNHEY, CDR2 SVGEGT. As DNA, the CDR3 is TGTGCCAGCAGTTACTCAGTACTAGCGGGGAGCGGCAACTACAATGAGCAGTTCTTC. This gives the protein CASSYSVLAGSGNYNEQFF.

The V gene is TRBV6-5, the J gene TRBJ1-1; no clear D gene. The germline V gene has CDR1 MNHEY and CDR2 SVGAGI. Between the trimmed V and J ends, which lost 6 bases and 0 bases, there was a span of 11 bases. The length of the CDR3 is 14 residues. CDR3 residues: CASSQVELNTEAFF. The DNA of the CDR3 is TGTGCCAGCAGCCAGGTAGAGCTGAACACTGAAGCTTTCTTT.

As DNA, the CDR3 is TGCAGCGTTGATCTTAGCGGGTCGGACAATGAGCAGTTCTTC. As protein: CSVDLSGSDNEQFF. The V and J genes are TRBV29-1 and TRBJ2-1; 7 nucleotides line up with TRBD2. After removal of 3 bases from V and 5 bases from J, the junction contained 7 bases not matched to a gene. The CDR3 loop spans 14 amino acids. Germline CDR1 SQVTM, CDR2 ANQGSEA.

The V call is TRBV5-4, the J call TRBJ1-1; perhaps TRBD1 as D (5 bases). Germline V gene sequence: CDR1 SGHNT, CDR2 YYREEE (reference sequence). This CDR3 has 15 amino acids. V was pared by 0 bases and J by 2 bases, with 11 bases between. The DNA for the CDR3 is TGTGCCAGCAGCTTGGGGCGGGGGAGAAACACTGAAGCTTTCTTT. Translated, it gives CASSLGRGRNTEAFF.

CDR3 bases: TGTGCCAGTAGTACCATCTCCACCCAGGAGACCCAGTACTTC. Protein sequence: CASSTISTQETQYF. The J gene is TRBJ2-5, the V gene TRBV19; no clear D gene. CDR1 LNHDA and CDR2 SQIVND come from the germline V gene (reference sequence). Between the trimmed V and J ends, which lost 4 bases and 5 bases, there was a span of 14 bases. The CDR3 contains 14 residues.

The chain joins TRBV18 to TRBJ2-1; D is ambiguous. V was shortened by 0 bases and J by 8 bases, with 8 bases between the two germline ends. The CDR3 has 13 amino acids. Germline assignment: CDR1 KGHSH and CDR2 LQKENI. CDR3 loop: CASSPPLADEQFF. In nucleotides, the CDR3 is TGTGCCAGCTCACCACCACTTGCCGATGAGCAGTTCTTC.